Only a few counts were recorded for the clone carrying this T cell receptor beta chain. No antigen is known for it. This sample was taken from a study of early T cells in non-severe SARS-CoV-2 infection. Study overall: Bulk RNA taken from unsorted whole blood was sequenced, leaving chains unpaired. General study points: The matching step, a VDJdb search, favored anti-spike CD8 responses and missed private and CD4 specificities.

This CDR3 is built from 17 residues. The V gene's germline CDR1 is SGHAT and CDR2 FQNNGV. With 4 bases clipped from V and 0 bases from J, the junction kept 11 bases outside the gene matches. The library protocol tagged individual cDNA molecules with unique molecular identifiers. One entry per CDR3 protein results from TCRdb running MiXCR on the 5' RACE reads. Found here are about 77,000 distinct CDR3 sequences, roughly 16% of them singletons; the top ten hold approximately 2.9%. The specimen sequenced was whole blood. The gene calls are TRBV11-2 and TRBJ1-2; 7 nucleotides line up with TRBD1. The source of this sequence is an adult who was a healthcare worker with PCR-confirmed SARS-CoV-2 infection or an uninfected control (not recorded which). The CDR3 spells CASSSPGEGATNYGYTF. The DNA of the CDR3 is TGTGCCAGCAGCTCCCCGGGGGAGGGGGCGACTAACTATGGCTACACCTTC.